Each of the 20 T cell receptor beta chains below was sequenced from the same sample in a study of blood T cell repertoires in COVID-19. Generated by immunoSEQ multiplex PCR, the TCRdb table keeps only in-frame clones and is missing some. Of some 300,000 clones listed, about 90% are singletons. The sequenced sample was peripheral blood. These receptors all come from a woman aged 45-65 years with COVID-19, enrolled during active disease.

The genes are TRBV7-2 and TRBJ2-7; 9 bases align to TRBD2. This CDR3 contains 13 residues. Germline-derived CDR1 and CDR2 are SGHTA and FQGNSA. V lost 6 bases to trimming and J lost 7 bases; unmatched junction nucleotides: 7. The CDR3 loop reads CASRIAGAGEQYF. The CDR3, as DNA: TGTGCCAGCAGGATAGCGGGAGCGGGGGAGCAGTACTTC.

V is TRBV30 and J is TRBJ2-7; 9 nucleotides match TRBD1. V was clipped by 3 bases and J by 6 bases; unmatched bases: 6. Germline CDR1 reads GTSNPN; CDR2 reads SVGIG (reference sequence). CDR3 length: 13 residues. The CDR3 nucleotides are TGTGCCTGGAGCTGGGGACAGGGTTCCGAGCAGTACTTC. This codes for CAWSWGQGSEQYF.

The V and J genes are TRBV19 and TRBJ2-2, with 9 bases matching TRBD2. The CDR3 is 19 amino acids. Losses at the gene ends were 0 bases for V and 2 bases for J; bases not matched to a gene: 10. Germline V lookup: CDR1 LNHDA, CDR2 SQIVND (reference sequence). The CDR3 reads CASSIDLTAGGFNTGELFF. CDR3 coding DNA: TGTGCCAGTAGTATAGATCTTACTGCGGGAGGGTTTAACACCGGGGAGCTGTTTTTT. The variable domain in full, with the rest retrieved from reference TRBV19 and TRBJ2-2, is DGGITQSPKYLFRKEGQNVTLSCEQNLNHDAMYWYRQDPGQGLRLIYYSQIVNDFQKGDIAEGYSVSREKKESFPLTVTSAQKNPTAFYLCASSIDLTAGGFNTGELFFGEGSRLTVL.

The rearrangement links TRBV5-1 to TRBJ2-4, with TRBD2 matching over 7 bases. J gave up 5 bases and V 4 bases, and 12 bases lay outside the gene matches. CDR1 and CDR2 (germline): SGHRS, YFSETQ. This CDR3 has 16 residues. This CDR3 reads CASSQSPASGQNIQYF. CDR3 bases: TGCGCCAGCAGCCAAAGTCCCGCTAGCGGACAAAACATTCAGTACTTC.

This clone was recorded once. This chain connects TRBV5-1 to TRBJ2-5; 14 bases are a match to TRBD2. In germline, CDR1 is SGHRS, CDR2 YFSETQ. V trimming: 4 bases; J trimming: 5 bases; junction bases outside the gene matches: 4. CDR3 length: 15 residues. CDR3: CASSRGLAGEETQYF. In DNA, the CDR3 is TGCGCCAGCAGCAGGGGACTAGCGGGAGAGGAGACCCAGTACTTC.

This clone occurred a few times. The rearrangement links TRBV14 to TRBJ2-3; D might be TRBD2 (6 bases). The CDR3 has 16 amino acids. Deletions cut 3 bases from V and 2 bases from J, with 15 bases between. Germline loops: CDR1 SGHDN, CDR2 FVKESK. The DNA for the CDR3 is TGTGCCAGCAGCCATGGACGCGGACTAAACACAGATACGCAGTATTTT. It specifies CASSHGRGLNTDTQYF.

The chain has TRBV19 and TRBJ2-7; D remains unclear. Trimming stripped 5 bases from V and 6 bases from J, with 14 bases between. Germline V gene lookup returns CDR1 LNHDA and CDR2 SQIVND (reference sequence). The CDR3 contains 13 residues. The CDR3: CASSGTVPGEQYF. The CDR3 DNA reads TGTGCCAGTAGTGGCACAGTCCCCGGCGAGCAGTACTTC.

The chain joins TRBV5-8 to TRBJ2-2, with TRBD2 matching over 12 bases. Germline V lookup: CDR1 SGHTS, CDR2 YDEGEE. V dropped 1 base and J dropped 0; count of bases not matched to a gene: 7. The CDR3 contains 19 residues. The CDR3 DNA reads TGTGCCAGCAGCTTGTCCGGGCTAGCGGGAGGGCCGAACACCGGGGAGCTGTTTTTT. This gives the protein CASSLSGLAGGPNTGELFF. Drawing the rest from reference TRBV5-8 and TRBJ2-2, the complete variable domain is EAGVTQSPTHLIKTRGQQATLRCSPISGHTSVYWYQQALGLGLQFLLWYDEGEERNRGNFPPRFSGRQFPNYSSELNVNALELEDSALYLCASSLSGLAGGPNTGELFFGEGSRLTVL.

This clone has just a few counts. The genes are TRBV2 and TRBJ1-2, with D perhaps matching TRBD1 (6 bases). This CDR3 comprises 13 residues. Germline loops: CDR1 SNHLY, CDR2 FYNNEI. Trimming cost V 4 bases and J 5 bases, with 11 bases left between them. CDR3 sequence reads: CASSVTGEYGYTF. In DNA form, the CDR3 reads TGTGCCAGCAGTGTGACAGGAGAATATGGCTACACCTTC.

This clone was seen more than once but under ten times. The chain recombines TRBV27 with TRBJ1-2; the D is unclear. CDR1 is MNHEY and CDR2 is SMNVEV in the germline V gene (reference sequence). V lost 5 bases and J 0 bases, leaving 13 bases between the germline ends. This CDR3 contains 15 residues. CDR3 coding DNA: TGTGCCAGCAGTGGCCGACAACCCGCTAACTATGGCTACACCTTC. Encoded protein: CASSGRQPANYGYTF.

The table lists this clone with a few counts. This rearrangement joins TRBV29-1 to TRBJ1-5; D is possibly TRBD1 (6 bases). The CDR3 has 13 residues. Germline V CDR1 and CDR2: SQVTM, ANQGSEA. V shed 0 bases and J shed 6 bases, with 9 bases lying between them. As DNA, the CDR3 is TGCAGCGTTGAAGACAGGGGTGGTCAGCCCCAGCATTTT. Residues: CSVEDRGGQPQHF.

The rearrangement links TRBV7-2 to TRBJ1-6, with 9 bases that match TRBD1. The CDR3 runs 17 residues. V dropped 5 bases and J dropped 4; count of bases not matched to a gene: 9. In germline, CDR1 is SGHTA, CDR2 FQGNSA. CDR3 sequence reads: CASSAYRGRGYNSPLHF. CDR3 DNA sequence: TGTGCCAGCAGCGCCTACAGGGGGCGAGGATATAATTCACCCCTCCACTTT.

V is TRBV29-1 and J is TRBJ1-2; a weak D match, TRBD1 (6 bases). The germline V gene has CDR1 SQVTM and CDR2 ANQGSEA. V shed 5 bases and J shed 6 bases, with 13 bases lying between them. The CDR3 is 12 residues long. In nucleotides, the CDR3 is TGCAGCGTTTATCTAGGGGGGGATGGCTACACCTTC. It yields the protein CSVYLGGDGYTF. The whole variable domain, remainder taken from reference TRBV29-1 and TRBJ1-2, is SAVISQKPSRDICQRGTSLTIQCQVDSQVTMMFWYRQQPGQSLTLIATANQGSEATYESGFVIDKFPISRPNLTFSTLTVSNMSPEDSSIYLCSVYLGGDGYTFGSGTRLTVV.

The chain uses TRBV10-2 and TRBJ2-7; D not certain. V was trimmed by 3 bases and J by 1 base, leaving 13 bases between them. The CDR3 has 15 residues. Germline CDR1 and CDR2: WSHSY and SAAADI. The CDR3 is CASSEAGSPSYEQYF. DNA of the CDR3: TGCGCCAGCAGTGAAGCAGGTTCGCCATCCTACGAGCAGTACTTC.

This rearrangement joins TRBV11-2 to TRBJ2-5; maybe TRBD1 (6 bases). Trimming took off 5 bases at V and 5 bases at J, with 21 bases between the two ends. The CDR3 has 16 residues. Looked up from germline, CDR1 is SGHAT and CDR2 is FQNNGV. The CDR3 DNA reads as TGTGCCAGCAGCCAACTCCACTCAGGGGAAGTTGAGACCCAGTACTTC. It encodes CASSQLHSGEVETQYF.

This chain connects TRBV2 to TRBJ2-1, with D perhaps TRBD2 (5 bases). Trimming removed 8 bases from V and 8 bases from J, with 13 bases in between. The CDR3 runs 12 residues. Germline values: CDR1 SNHLY, CDR2 FYNNEI. The CDR3 spells CASVESGYEQFF. DNA for the CDR3: TGTGCCAGCGTTGAAAGCGGATATGAGCAGTTCTTC. Supplemented by reference TRBV2 and TRBJ2-1, the full variable domain reads EPEVTQTPSHQVTQMGQEVILRCVPISNHLYFYWYRQILGQKVEFLVSFYNNEISEKSEIFDDQFSVERPDGSNFTLKIRSTKLEDSAMYFCASVESGYEQFFGPGTRLTVL.

The J gene is TRBJ2-3, the V gene TRBV3-1 (or the pseudogene TRBV3-2), with TRBD2 matching 11 bases. The length of the CDR3 is 16 residues. Germline V gene sequence: CDR1 LGHDT, CDR2 YNNKEL (reference sequence). After removal of 2 bases from V and 3 bases from J, the junction contained 4 bases not matched to a gene. CDR3: CASSQTTSGSTDTQYF. DNA of the CDR3: TGTGCCAGCAGCCAAACAACTAGCGGGAGTACAGATACGCAGTATTTT.

The chain couples TRBV11-3 to TRBJ2-1; weak D call: TRBD2 (7 bases). The germline V and J ends were trimmed by 5 bases and 4 bases, with 18 bases remaining between them. Germline V gene lookup returns CDR1 SGHNT and CDR2 YENEEA. The CDR3 loop spans 16 amino acids. DNA of the CDR3: TGTGCCAGCAGCCCAAGGGGGGGGACACTTTACAATGAGCAGTTCTTC. This sequence encodes CASSPRGGTLYNEQFF.

This chain connects TRBV6-6 to TRBJ2-1, with D possibly TRBD2 on 6 matching bases. V lost 2 bases and J 4 bases, leaving 15 bases between the germline ends. The length of the CDR3 is 16 residues. CDR1 is MNHNY and CDR2 is SVGAGI in the germline V gene (reference sequence). The CDR3 spells CASSYETRTLYNEQFF. The CDR3 nucleotides read TGTGCCAGCAGTTACGAGACTAGAACATTGTACAATGAGCAGTTCTTC.

The CDR3 is CASSDSSGAGYNEQFF. The CDR3 nucleotides are TGTGCCAGCAGTGACTCTTCGGGAGCCGGTTATAATGAGCAGTTCTTC. The chain carries TRBV6-4 and TRBJ2-1, with a tentative D call TRBD2 (6 bases). Trimming cost V 0 bases and J 7 bases, with 16 bases left between them. This CDR3 contains 16 residues. Germline V gene data show CDR1 as MRHNA and CDR2 as SNTAGT.